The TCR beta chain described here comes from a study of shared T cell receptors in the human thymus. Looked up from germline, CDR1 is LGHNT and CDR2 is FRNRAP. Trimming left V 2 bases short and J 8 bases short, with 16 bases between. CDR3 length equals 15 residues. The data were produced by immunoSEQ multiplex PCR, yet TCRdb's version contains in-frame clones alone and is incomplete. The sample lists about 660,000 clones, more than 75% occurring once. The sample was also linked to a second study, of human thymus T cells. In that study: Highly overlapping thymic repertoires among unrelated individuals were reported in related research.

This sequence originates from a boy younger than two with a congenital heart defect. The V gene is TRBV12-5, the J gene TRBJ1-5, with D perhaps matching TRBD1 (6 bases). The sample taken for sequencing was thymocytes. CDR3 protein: CASGLPGGEWEPQHF. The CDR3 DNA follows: TGTGCTAGTGGTTTGCCGGGGGGCGAGTGGGAGCCCCAGCATTTT.